The clone carrying this T cell receptor beta chain appeared many times. MiXCR, run by TCRdb on the 5' RACE reads, gives a single entry per CDR3 protein. The table shows about 36,000 distinct CDR3 sequences, with roughly 5.3% occurring only once. V lost 5 bases and J lost 5, with 14 bases in between. From germline, CDR1 is SEHNR and CDR2 FQNEAQ (reference sequence). The CDR3 consists of 14 residues. This sample is drawn from a study of early T cells in non-severe SARS-CoV-2 infection. This sequence was found in an adult who was a healthcare worker with PCR-confirmed SARS-CoV-2 infection or an uninfected control (not recorded which). The chain carries TRBV7-9 and TRBJ2-3; TRBD2 might be the D (5 bases). Material: whole blood. The CDR3 sequence: CASSPPGSRDTQYF. Written as DNA, the CDR3 is TGTGCCAGCAGCCCCCCGGGGTCGAGAGATACGCAGTATTTT.